This T cell receptor (beta chain) was captured in a study of blood T cell repertoires in COVID-19. Study summary: In each case, the material was cDNA or gDNA derived from T cells, B-cell-depleted T cells, or PBMCs.

The CDR3 is 15 amino acids. J gave up 2 bases and V 0 bases, and 0 bases lay outside the gene matches. Looked up from germline, CDR1 is SGHRS and CDR2 is YFSETQ. Authors' analysis steps: Reference gene primer amplification gave estimated nucleated cell counts. Sequencing was performed with immunoSEQ multiplex PCR; in TCRdb, only in-frame clones are kept and a portion is missing. For V, J and clone size, that table is used; D and trimming come from the DNA. The sample contains roughly 250,000 clones, roughly 86% of which appear only once. This receptor was taken from a woman between 50 and 59 years old who had recovered from COVID-19. The chain uses TRBV5-1 and TRBJ1-3; the match to TRBD1 covers 9 bases. What was sequenced was PBMCs or T cells enriched from blood (not recorded which). The CDR3 bases are TGCGCCAGCAGCTTGGGGACAGGGGCTGGAAACACCATATATTTT. Protein: CASSLGTGAGNTIYF.